These 17 T cell receptor beta chains share one sample of origin, sequenced in a study of blood T cells in healthy people across ages. The use of a sample-barcoded 5' primer and a J-beta primer mix characterized a second PCR of roughly 7 to 11 cycles. MiXCR, applied by TCRdb to the 5' RACE reads, yields one record per CDR3 protein. The sample lists roughly 500,000 distinct CDR3 sequences; approximately 27% were seen once. The sequencing sample was made of blood. Receptors were obtained from an older woman in good health.

The chain uses TRBV6-2 or TRBV6-3 and TRBJ2-1; D remains unclear. Trimming removed 4 bases from V and 3 bases from J, with 7 bases in between. The germline CDR1 and CDR2 sequences are MNHEY and SVGEGT. The length of the CDR3 is 13 residues. The CDR3, as DNA: TGTGCCAGCAGTTTGGCCCTCTACAATGAGCAGTTCTTC. Translated: CASSLALYNEQFF.

The V gene is TRBV5-1, the J gene TRBJ2-5; D gene uncertain. The CDR3 length is 14 residues. Between the trimmed V and J ends, which lost 4 bases and 0 bases, there was a span of 10 bases. Germline values: CDR1 SGHRS, CDR2 YFSETQ. CDR3 sequence (DNA): TGCGCCAGCAGCCGGGTTTCGGACCAAGAGACCCAGTACTTC. Translation: CASSRVSDQETQYF.

This clonotype was observed a handful of times. This sequence joins TRBV7-2 and TRBJ2-7; D is unresolved. V gave up 3 bases and J gave up 0 bases, with 9 bases separating them. The CDR3 is 14 amino acids. Per germline, CDR1 SGHTA and CDR2 FQGNSA. Here the CDR3 DNA reads TGTGCCAGCAGCTTTAGCAGTTCCTCCTACGAGCAGTACTTC. This sequence encodes CASSFSSSSYEQYF.

The chain has TRBV12-3 or TRBV12-4 and TRBJ2-5; TRBD1 agrees at 9 bases. There are 15 residues in the CDR3. With V trimmed by 5 bases and J by 5 bases, 9 bases remained unmatched. The CDR3 is CASSTPTGGTETQYF. The CDR3 DNA reads as TGTGCCAGCAGTACCCCGACAGGGGGGACGGAGACCCAGTACTTC.

The chain joins TRBV5-1 to TRBJ2-5; 7 bases fit TRBD1. V shed 3 bases and J 3 bases; nucleotides not matched to a gene: 5. Per the germline V gene, CDR1 is SGHRS and CDR2 is YFSETQ. This CDR3 spans 14 amino acids. The CDR3 region has the DNA TGCGCCAGCAGCTGGGGGACAGTTGAAGAGACCCAGTACTTC. Amino acids: CASSWGTVEETQYF.

This clonotype came up a few times. The rearrangement joins TRBV7-2 to TRBJ1-5, with D unresolved. CDR1 and CDR2 from the germline V gene are SGHTA and FQGNSA. CDR3 size: 14 residues. Trimming shortened V by 2 bases and J by 4 bases, and 9 bases separated the two germline ends. For the CDR3, the DNA is TGTGCCAGCAGCTTAAACGGGGTAAATCAGCCCCAGCATTTT. Amino acid sequence: CASSLNGVNQPQHF.

This clonotype was detected many times. The V call is TRBV13, the J call TRBJ2-6, with D perhaps TRBD1 (7 bases). This CDR3 has 15 amino acids. V lost 6 bases and J 3 bases, leaving 12 bases between the germline ends. The germline V gene has CDR1 PRHDT and CDR2 FYEKMQ (reference sequence). CDR3: CASRRRGDGANVLTF. The CDR3 nucleotides are TGTGCCAGCAGGCGCAGGGGGGATGGGGCCAACGTCCTGACTTTC.

This clonotype has a handful of counts. The J gene is TRBJ2-5, the V gene TRBV6-1; 7 positions match TRBD1. The J call is in doubt because the DNA end fits TRBJ2-7 better. Germline loops: CDR1 MNHNS, CDR2 SASEGT. This CDR3 has 14 amino acids. The CDR3 nucleotides read TGTGCCAGCAGCGGGACAGTACGCTCCTACGAGCAGTACTTC. This gives the protein CASSGTVRSYEQYF.

A few counts support this clonotype. This chain uses TRBV5-1 with TRBJ2-1; 14 nucleotides match TRBD2. Trimming at V came to 3 bases and at J to 6 bases, leaving 2 bases not matched to a gene. The V gene's germline CDR1 is SGHRS and CDR2 YFSETQ. The CDR3 consists of 15 residues. The CDR3 sequence: CASSSGLAGANEQFF. CDR3 nucleotides: TGCGCCAGCAGCTCGGGACTAGCGGGGGCCAATGAGCAGTTCTTC.

The table lists this clonotype with a few counts. The rearrangement uses TRBV5-1 and TRBJ2-5; D is possibly TRBD2 (6 bases). The CDR3 contains 12 residues. Trimming took 4 bases from V and 11 from J, leaving 15 bases between them. CDR1 and CDR2 (germline): SGHRS, YFSETQ. The CDR3 here is CASSPGLWEQYF. The CDR3 nucleotides are TGCGCCAGCAGCCCGGGACTTTGGGAGCAGTACTTC.

This sequence joins TRBV20-1 and TRBJ1-4; weak D call: TRBD1 (5 bases). The germline gives CDR1 DFQATT, CDR2 SNEGSKA (reference sequence). Trimming removed 7 bases from V and 4 bases from J, with 7 bases in between. The CDR3 length is 11 residues. The CDR3 is CSGGFNEKLFF. CDR3 coding DNA: TGCAGTGGGGGCTTTAATGAAAAACTGTTTTTT.

There are a few counts of this clonotype. This sequence joins TRBV6-5 and TRBJ2-7; D is undetermined. The CDR3 consists of 13 residues. Trimming took off 2 bases at V and 1 base at J, with 6 bases between the two ends. Looked up from germline, CDR1 is MNHEY and CDR2 is SVGAGI. CDR3 residues: CASSYGQSYEQYF. CDR3 coding DNA: TGTGCCAGCAGTTACGGCCAGTCCTACGAGCAGTACTTC.

The rearrangement joins TRBV19 to TRBJ1-1, with D perhaps matching TRBD1 (5 bases). Trimming shortened V by 5 bases and J by 3 bases, and 10 bases separated the two germline ends. Germline V gives CDR1 LNHDA, CDR2 SQIVND (reference sequence). This CDR3 is 13 amino acids long. CDR3 coding DNA: TGTGCCAGTAGTCCACGACAGTACACTGAAGCTTTCTTT. Translating gives CASSPRQYTEAFF.

This sequence joins TRBV3-1 and TRBJ2-5, with 7 bases lining up with TRBD2. The better agreement between TRBJ2-7 and the DNA end casts doubt on the J call. In germline, CDR1 is LGHDT, CDR2 YNNKEL (reference sequence). The CDR3 runs 18 residues. The CDR3 spells CASSQAPPTSVLSYEQYF. The CDR3 nucleotides read TGTGCCAGCAGCCAAGCCCCCCCTACTAGCGTCTTATCCTACGAGCAGTACTTC.

The chain joins TRBV6-1 to TRBJ2-5; TRBD2 is a possible D gene (5 bases). This CDR3 has 14 amino acids. CDR1 MNHNS and CDR2 SASEGT come from the germline V gene. V was cut by 6 bases and J by 5 bases, with 16 bases left in between. As DNA, the CDR3 is TGTGCCAGCAGACCCGGCTCCTCGGGGGAGACCCAGTACTTC. Its protein product is CASRPGSSGETQYF.

The table lists this clonotype with a few counts. The J gene is TRBJ2-5, the V gene TRBV29-1, with D possibly being TRBD2 (5 bases). Judging by the DNA end, TRBJ2-1 fits better; the J call may be wrong. Germline CDR1 and CDR2: SQVTM and ANQGSEA. The CDR3 runs 12 residues. The CDR3 loop reads CSVSGVTDEQFF. CDR3 nucleotide sequence: TGCAGCGTTTCCGGGGTTACCGATGAGCAGTTCTTC.

This clonotype has at least ten counts. The chain recombines TRBV6-6 with TRBJ1-2; D gene ambiguous. There are 13 residues in the CDR3. The ends were cut back, 2 bases at V and 6 bases at J, with 10 bases in the middle. CDR1 is MNHNY, CDR2 SVGAGI, per germline (reference sequence). The CDR3 spells CASSYIGPNGYTF. DNA for the CDR3: TGTGCCAGCAGTTACATAGGGCCTAATGGCTACACCTTC.